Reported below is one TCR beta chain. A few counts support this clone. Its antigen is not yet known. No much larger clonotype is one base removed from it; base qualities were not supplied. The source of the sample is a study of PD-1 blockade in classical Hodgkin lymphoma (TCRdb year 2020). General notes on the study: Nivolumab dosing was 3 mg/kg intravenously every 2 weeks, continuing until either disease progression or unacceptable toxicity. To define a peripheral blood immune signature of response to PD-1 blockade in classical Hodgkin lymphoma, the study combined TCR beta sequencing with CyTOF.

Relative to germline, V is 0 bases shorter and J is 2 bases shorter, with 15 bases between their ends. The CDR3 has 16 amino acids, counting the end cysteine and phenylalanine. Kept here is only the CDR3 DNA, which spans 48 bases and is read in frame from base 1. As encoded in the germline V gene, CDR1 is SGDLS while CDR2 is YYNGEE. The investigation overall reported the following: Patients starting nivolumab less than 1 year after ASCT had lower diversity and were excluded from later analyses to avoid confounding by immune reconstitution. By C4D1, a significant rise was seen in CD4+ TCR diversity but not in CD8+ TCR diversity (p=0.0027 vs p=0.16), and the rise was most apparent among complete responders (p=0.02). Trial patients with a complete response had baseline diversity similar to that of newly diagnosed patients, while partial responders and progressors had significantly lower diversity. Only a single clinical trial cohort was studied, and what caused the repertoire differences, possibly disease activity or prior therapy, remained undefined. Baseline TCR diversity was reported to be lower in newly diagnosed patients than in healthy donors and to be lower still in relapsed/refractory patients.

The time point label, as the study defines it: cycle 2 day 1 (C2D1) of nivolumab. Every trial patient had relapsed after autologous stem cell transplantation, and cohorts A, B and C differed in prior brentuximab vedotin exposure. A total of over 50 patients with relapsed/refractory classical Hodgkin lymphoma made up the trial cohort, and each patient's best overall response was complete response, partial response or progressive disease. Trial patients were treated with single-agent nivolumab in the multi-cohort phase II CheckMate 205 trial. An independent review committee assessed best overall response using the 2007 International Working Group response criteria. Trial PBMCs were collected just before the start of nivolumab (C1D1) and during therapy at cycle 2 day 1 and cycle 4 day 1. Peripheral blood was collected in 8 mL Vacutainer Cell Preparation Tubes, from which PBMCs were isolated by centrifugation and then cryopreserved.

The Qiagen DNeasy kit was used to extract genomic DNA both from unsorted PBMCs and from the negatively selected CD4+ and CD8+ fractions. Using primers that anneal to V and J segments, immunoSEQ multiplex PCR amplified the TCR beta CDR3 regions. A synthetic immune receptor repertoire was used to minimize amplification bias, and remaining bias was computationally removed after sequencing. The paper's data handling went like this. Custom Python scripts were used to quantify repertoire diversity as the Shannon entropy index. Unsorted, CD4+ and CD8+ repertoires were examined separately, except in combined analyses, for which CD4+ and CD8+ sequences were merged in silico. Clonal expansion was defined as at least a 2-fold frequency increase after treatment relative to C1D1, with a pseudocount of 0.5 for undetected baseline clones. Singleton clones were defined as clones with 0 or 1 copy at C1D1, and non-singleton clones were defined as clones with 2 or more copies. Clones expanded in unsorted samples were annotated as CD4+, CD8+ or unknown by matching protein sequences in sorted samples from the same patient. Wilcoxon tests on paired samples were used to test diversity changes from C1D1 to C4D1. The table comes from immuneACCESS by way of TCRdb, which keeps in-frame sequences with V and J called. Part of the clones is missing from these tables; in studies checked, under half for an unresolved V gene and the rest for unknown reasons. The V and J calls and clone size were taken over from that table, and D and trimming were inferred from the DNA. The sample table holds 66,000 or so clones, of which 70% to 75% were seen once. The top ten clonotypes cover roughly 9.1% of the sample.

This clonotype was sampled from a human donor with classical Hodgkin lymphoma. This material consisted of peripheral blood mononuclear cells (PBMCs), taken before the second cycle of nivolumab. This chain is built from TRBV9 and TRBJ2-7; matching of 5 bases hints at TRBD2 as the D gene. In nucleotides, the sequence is TGTGCCAGCAGCGTAGGGGCTTTTGGGAGTGCCTACGAGCAGTACTTC. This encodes CASSVGAFGSAYEQYF.